A selection of T cell receptor beta chains follows, all from one sample in a study of blood T cell repertoires in COVID-19. Sequenced by immunoSEQ multiplex PCR; TCRdb stores in-frame clones only, minus some. The table lists about 42,000 clones, approximately 92% of them singletons, with roughly 8.1% in the top ten. Sample: peripheral blood. These receptors all come from a young man with active or convalescent COVID-19. Both conserved end residues are part of each CDR3. D genes are given only for firm matches. Expanded clones are given a class, and other clones once, few, many or no size at all.

TRBV5-1	TRBJ2-1	15	TRBD2	once	TGCGCCAGCAGCCTCCAAGCGGGGTCCTACAATGAGCAGTTCTTC	CASSLQAGSYNEQFF
TRBV6-1	TRBJ1-5	14	TRBD1	few	TGTGCCAGCAGTGAACGGACAGGGGGTCAGCCCCAGCATTTT	CASSERTGGQPQHF
TRBV12-1	TRBJ2-1	11	-	-	TGTGCCAGCAGGCCTATAAATGAGCAGTTCTTC	CASRPINEQFF
TRBV5-1	TRBJ1-2	14	TRBD1	-	TGCGCCAGCAGCTTTGGGACAGCAGACTATGGCTACACCTTC	CASSFGTADYGYTF
TRBV5-1	TRBJ2-7	13	TRBD1	-	TGCGCCAGCAGCTGGACAGGGGATTACGAGCAGTACTTC	CASSWTGDYEQYF
TRBV6-2/TRBV6-3	TRBJ1-1	15	TRBD1	-	TGTGCCAGCAGCCGCCTACGGGACAGGGGCACTGAAGCTTTCTTT	CASSRLRDRGTEAFF
TRBV3-1/TRBV3-2	TRBJ2-7	11	-	-	TGTGCCAGCAGCCAGAGCTACGAGCAGTACTTC	CASSQSYEQYF
TRBV5-1	TRBJ2-2	18	TRBD2	few	TGCGCCAGCAGCTTCCGAGGACTAGCGGGGCTGAACACCGGGGAGCTGTTTTTT	CASSFRGLAGLNTGELFF
TRBV3-1/TRBV3-2	TRBJ1-1	12	-	once	TGTGCCAGCAGCCTCCGGGGGGGGTTGGCTTTCTTT	CASSLRGGLAFF
TRBV19	TRBJ1-4	15	-	-	TGTGCCAGTAGTACGAACCAGGCAACTAATGAAAAACTGTTTTTT	CASSTNQATNEKLFF
TRBV6-5	TRBJ2-7	14	TRBD2	-	TGTGCCAGCAGTCTAGCGGGGTTCTCCTACGAGCAGTACTTC	CASSLAGFSYEQYF